This is a list of T cell receptor beta chains from one sample in a study of CD8 T cells in Susac syndrome. TCRdb reanalysed the immunoSEQ multiplex PCR reads using MiXCR and keeps one entry per CDR3 protein. The sample includes about 23,000 distinct CDR3 sequences, around 93% of them seen just once. Sequencing was carried out using CD8+ T cells from PBMCs. The origin of the receptors is a human donor with Susac syndrome. Each CDR3 is given without its conserved first and last residue. The D gene is left open where the match is weak.

>TRBV28|TRBD1
ASSGTGRNTGELF
>TRBV25-1|NA
ASSPGPANTEAF
>TRBV7-9|NA
ASSLGSYEAF
>TRBV7-2|TRBD1
ASSSGTGNGGYT
>TRBV2|NA
ASIYTGGGKNIQY
>TRBV27|TRBD2
ASNIGLAGWNEQY
>TRBV6-6|TRBD1
ATSPDRAYGYT
>TRBV6-1|NA
ASRNTGRNQPQH
>TRBV11-3|NA
ASSLSRGKGTGELF
>TRBV7-9|NA
ASSRREDRPTGELF
>TRBV19|NA
ASSITGYSNQPQH
>TRBV4-1|NA
ASSQDGKRDEQF
>TRBV7-2|TRBD2
ASNPRTSLHYEQY
>TRBV28|NA
ASSFIRTQETQY
>TRBV7-3|TRBD1
ASSFGTGNNSPLH
>TRBV4-3|NA
ASSQGLSQGDEAF
>TRBV28|TRBD2
ASRGSGSSYEQY
>TRBV11-3|NA
ASSLDNSGYYNEQF
>TRBV5-4|NA
ASSLGQLAF
>TRBV27|NA
ASSFQRGNYGYT
>TRBV3-1|NA
ASSPRREGNTIY
>TRBV6-5|NA
ASKEANSPLH
>TRBV29-1|NA
SARQANTGELF
>TRBV28|NA
ASSLLGPEQY
>TRBV5-1|NA
ASKLGGTYEQY
>TRBV3-1|NA
ASSQDPTVYNEQF
>TRBV19|TRBD1
ASSPTGTAIYEQY
>TRBV12-3/TRBV12-4|NA
ASSFGTGPPGEQF
>TRBV5-1|NA
ASSPGDPRGQPQH
>TRBV11-2|NA
ASSFPLNSTEAF
>TRBV19|NA
ASSIRDSNQPQH
>TRBV12-3/TRBV12-4|NA
ASSDGLRAETQY
>TRBV4-1|NA
ASQRGPSTDTQY
>TRBV2|TRBD1
ASRVGTATNEKLF
>TRBV6-2/TRBV6-3|TRBD1
ASGWPGTGDTDTQY
>TRBV4-3|TRBD1
ASSPGTGVNSPLH
>TRBV6-2/TRBV6-3|NA
ASRTIWEETQY
>TRBV3-1|NA
ASSHRLVSSYNEQF
>TRBV5-6|NA
ASSLPSADTQY
>TRBV3-1|NA
ASKRGTEAF
>TRBV2|NA
ASSGQDLNTDTQY